This TCR delta chain was documented in a study of human gamma delta and Vdelta1 T cells (dated by TCRdb to between 2017 and 2018). About the study as a whole: The study investigated Delta One T cells, Vd1+ gamma-delta T cells, as cytotoxic effectors against acute myeloid leukemia.

Library generation was performed with PCR. Data came from an Illumina MiSeq. TCRdb reprocessed the public data with the CATT caller; entries with the same nucleotide sequence were combined afterwards. The sample data list some 14,000 delta-chain clones, and under 50% of these were observed just once. The ten largest make up approximately 1.5% of the sample. The CDR3 holds 18 amino acids from the cysteine to the phenylalanine. Only CDR3 DNA remains: 54 bases, in frame from the first base. Germline trimming: 2 bases from V, 6 bases from J; junction bases outside gene matches: 14. Via the germline V gene, CDR1 is TSWWSYY and CDR2 QGS. Study-wide findings and limitations: Delta One T cells were reported to be polyclonal and to show broad cytotoxic targeting of acute myeloid leukemia.

Details on this clone: The antigen it recognizes is unknown. The input lacks base qualities; no much larger clone sits a single base away.

Sequences were obtained from Vdelta1 gamma-delta T cells from blood grown in culture (DOT cells). The cell subset or site tag for this specimen amounts to: Delta One T cells, in vitro expanded/differentiated Vd1+ gamma-delta T cells. This clonotype was obtained from a human donor in good health. This receptor chain uses TRDV1 and TRDJ1, and TRDD3 aligns with 11 junction nucleotides. The CDR3 region reads CALGEMGPWGIPAHKLIF. The nucleotides read TGTGCTCTTGGGGAAATGGGTCCCTGGGGGATACCCGCGCATAAACTCATCTTT.